This TCR beta chain was sequenced for a study of regulatory T cells in long-lasting Graves disease. About the study: Antithyroid drug intake by newly diagnosed Graves' patients had lasted under 3 months.

Germline CDR1 is SNHLY and CDR2 is FYNNEI. The CDR3 has 13 amino acids. J lost 1 base, V lost 10 bases, and 4 bases had no gene match. Study-wide points: Favored usage of TRBV28, TRBJ1-2 and TRBJ2-5 was recorded in persistent disease.

Noted time point: newly diagnosed GD, antithyroid drugs for less than 3 months. TCR sequences were obtained from RNA taken from PBMCs. Patients met American Thyroid Association criteria for Graves' disease. This clonotype was found once. The antigen remains unidentified. Arm-PCR of CDR3 regions and iRepertoire HTBI primers were the basis on which TCR beta libraries were built. TCRdb called the multiplex PCR reads again in MiXCR, with one record for every CDR3 protein. The table includes hundreds of thousands of distinct CDR3 sequences, approximately 16% detected once. A further study also used this sample, focusing on T cells in Graves' hyperthyroidism and ophthalmopathy. As reported in that work: Calling Graves' hyperthyroidism stable meant ophthalmopathy did not progress within 18 months.

The material sequenced was peripheral blood mononuclear cells (PBMCs), taken at new diagnosis, from a patient treated with antithyroid drugs. The chain joins TRBV2 to TRBJ1-1, with 9 bases aligning to TRBD1. This TCR came from a woman under 40 with Graves disease. CDR3 region: CAKGQGANTEAFF. The CDR3 DNA reads TGTGCCAAGGGACAGGGCGCGAACACTGAAGCTTTCTTT. The full variable domain, with the rest looked up from reference TRBV2 and TRBJ1-1, is EPEVTQTPSHQVTQMGQEVILRCVPISNHLYFYWYRQILGQKVEFLVSFYNNEISEKSEIFDDQFSVERPDGSNFTLKIRSTKLEDSAMYFCAKGQGANTEAFFGQGTRLTVV.